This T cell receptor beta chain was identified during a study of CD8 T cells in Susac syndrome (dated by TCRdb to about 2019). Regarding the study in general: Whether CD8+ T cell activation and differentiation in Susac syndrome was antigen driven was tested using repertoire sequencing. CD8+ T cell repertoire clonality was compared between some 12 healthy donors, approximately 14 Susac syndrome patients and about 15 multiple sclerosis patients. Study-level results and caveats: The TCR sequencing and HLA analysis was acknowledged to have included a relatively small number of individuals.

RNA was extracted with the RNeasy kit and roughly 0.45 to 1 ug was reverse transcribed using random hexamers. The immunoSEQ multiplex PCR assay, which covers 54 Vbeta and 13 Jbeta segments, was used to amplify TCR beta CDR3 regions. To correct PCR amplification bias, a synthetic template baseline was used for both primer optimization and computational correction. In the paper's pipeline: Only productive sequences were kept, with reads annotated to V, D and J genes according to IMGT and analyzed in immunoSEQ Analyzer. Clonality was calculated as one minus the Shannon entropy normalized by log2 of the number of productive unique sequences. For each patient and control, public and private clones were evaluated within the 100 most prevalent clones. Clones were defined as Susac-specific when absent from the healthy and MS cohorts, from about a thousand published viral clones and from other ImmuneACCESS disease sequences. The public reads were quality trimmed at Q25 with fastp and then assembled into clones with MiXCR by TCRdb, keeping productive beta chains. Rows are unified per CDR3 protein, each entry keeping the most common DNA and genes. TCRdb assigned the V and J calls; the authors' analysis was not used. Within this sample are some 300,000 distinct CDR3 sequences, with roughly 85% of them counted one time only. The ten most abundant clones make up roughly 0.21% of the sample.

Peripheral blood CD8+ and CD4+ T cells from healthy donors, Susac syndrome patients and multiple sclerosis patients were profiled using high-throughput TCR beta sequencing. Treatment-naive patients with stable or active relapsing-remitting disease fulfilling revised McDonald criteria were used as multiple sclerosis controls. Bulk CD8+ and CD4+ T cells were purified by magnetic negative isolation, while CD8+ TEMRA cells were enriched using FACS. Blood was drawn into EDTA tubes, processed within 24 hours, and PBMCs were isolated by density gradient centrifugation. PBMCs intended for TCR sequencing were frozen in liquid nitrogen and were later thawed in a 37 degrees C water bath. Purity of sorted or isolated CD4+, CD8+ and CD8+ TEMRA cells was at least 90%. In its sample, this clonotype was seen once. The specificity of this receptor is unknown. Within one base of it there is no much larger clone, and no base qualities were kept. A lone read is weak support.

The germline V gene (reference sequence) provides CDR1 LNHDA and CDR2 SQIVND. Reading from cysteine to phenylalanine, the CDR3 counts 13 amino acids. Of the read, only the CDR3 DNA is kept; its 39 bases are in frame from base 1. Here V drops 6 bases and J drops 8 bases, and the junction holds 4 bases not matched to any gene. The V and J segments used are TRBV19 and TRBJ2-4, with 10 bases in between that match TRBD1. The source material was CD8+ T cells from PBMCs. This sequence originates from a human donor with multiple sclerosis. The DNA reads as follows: TGTGCCAGTAGGGGACAGGGGAAAGACATTCAGTACTTC. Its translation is CASRGQGKDIQYF.